The TCR beta chain under discussion was sequenced for a study of OX40 agonist ivuxolimab in advanced cancers. The V gene's germline CDR1 is SGDLS and CDR2 YYNGEE. The CDR3 covers 17 residues. V was clipped by 4 bases and J by 0 bases; unmatched bases: 8. The protocol was immunoSEQ multiplex PCR, while the TCRdb copy is restricted to in-frame clones and leaves out a portion. The sample has 60,000 to 65,000 clones; about 89% are singletons. This specimen consisted of CD4+ or CD8+ T cells sorted from blood, obtained in a trial of the OX40 agonist ivuxolimab. The receptor comes from an adult with an advanced solid tumor such as melanoma, head and neck, liver or kidney cancer. The rearrangement uses TRBV9 and TRBJ2-3; 10 nucleotides align to TRBD2. The CDR3 region has the DNA TGTGCCAGCAGCCCTATTACTAGCGGGACTAGCACAGATACGCAGTATTTT. Translating gives CASSPITSGTSTDTQYF.